This record covers a single TCR beta chain. Its antigen is not identified. The sample is drawn from a study of T cell responses to AZD1222 COVID-19 vaccine. Whole-study findings and limits: Among AZD1222 vaccinees, only six or seven were seropositive at baseline. The donor group comprised mostly white British people and more females; the analysis possibly underestimated clonal diversity.

V gave up 6 bases and J gave up 2 bases; unmatched junction bases: 6. Germline V gene data show CDR1 as MRHNA and CDR2 as SNTAGT. This CDR3 is built from 14 residues. Repertoires were generated with immunoSEQ multiplex PCR, while TCRdb's copy carries only in-frame clones and drops some. The table shows 110,000 to 150,000 clones, with 92% occurring only once. The sample in question was peripheral blood, obtained on day 0 of AZD1222 vaccination. The chain is built from TRBV6-4 and TRBJ1-2; 7 nucleotides match TRBD1. This TCR was sampled from an adult in good health. CDR3 loop: CASRASDRNYGYTF. The DNA of the CDR3 is TGTGCCAGCAGAGCCTCGGACAGGAACTATGGCTACACCTTC.